The sequence of this T cell receptor (beta chain) was determined in a study of blood T cell repertoires in COVID-19. Study information: PBMCs, B-cell-depleted T cells, or T cells provided the cDNA or gDNA that made up the material.

CDR3 length: 14 amino acids. Germline V gene sequence: CDR1 MNHEY, CDR2 SVGAGI. V was pared by 4 bases and J by 2 bases, with 1 base of the junction left unmatched. Measured with immunoSEQ multiplex PCR; TCRdb has only the in-frame clones, and not every one. The data show 20,000 to 25,000 clones, roughly 79% seen once. The receptor was derived from a man between 65 and 85 years old with acute or convalescent COVID-19. The chain is built from TRBV6-5 and TRBJ2-5; 10 bases line up with TRBD1. Sequenced input: peripheral blood. Written as DNA, the CDR3 is TGTGCCAGCAGTTCGGGACAGGGGCAAGAGACCCAGTACTTC. Translated, it gives CASSSGQGQETQYF.